The clone carrying this T cell receptor beta chain was found a few times. Its specificity is unknown. Germline V gives CDR1 SGDLS, CDR2 YYNGEE. CDR3 length: 13 residues. The ends were cut back, 0 bases at V and 5 bases at J, with 8 bases in the middle. One entry per CDR3 protein results from TCRdb running MiXCR on the 5' RACE reads. The sample consists of around 310,000 distinct CDR3 sequences, more than 20% of them appearing once. The data belong to a study of T-cell memory formation after mild COVID-19. Findings of the study overall: Clones that contracted from day 15 to 85 were balanced CD4/CD8, while later expanders leaned CD4+.

The chain has TRBV9 and TRBJ1-1, with D possibly matching TRBD1 (5 bases). This sequence originates from a man aged 18 to 30 who had mild COVID-19 (a few samples of this study predate the infection). Cell type and time point are not known. Sequencing was carried out using PBMCs or a T cell subset sorted from them (not recorded which). Here the CDR3 reads CASSVGGWTEAFF. The CDR3 DNA reads TGTGCCAGCAGCGTAGGGGGGTGGACTGAAGCTTTCTTT.